Each of the 27 T cell receptor beta chains below was sequenced from the same sample in a study of T cells in Graves' hyperthyroidism and ophthalmopathy (dated by TCRdb to between 2019 and 2020). Libraries were prepared through multiplex PCR. The sample was run on an Illumina HiSeq 2000. The TCR beta CDR3 regions were amplified from the RNA transcripts. The first round of RT-PCR for the TCR CDR3 was performed with the HTBI primer set and the Qiagen OneStep RT-PCR kit. TCRdb's own reprocessing of the public reads used fastp at Q25 and MiXCR and kept productive beta chains. Each entry merges the rows of one CDR3 protein and shows their most common DNA and genes. This sample comprises around 250,000 distinct CDR3 sequences, around 25% of them detected only once. 35% of the sample rests with the top ten. The sample taken for sequencing was blood. These receptors were collected from a woman aged 35 to 49 with Graves' ophthalmopathy.

This clonotype was recorded many times. This chain joins TRBV11-2 and TRBJ1-2; 7 nucleotides line up with TRBD1. CDR1 is SGHAT, CDR2 FQNNGV, per germline. This CDR3 comprises 17 residues. Losses at the gene ends were 4 bases for V and 6 bases for J; bases not matched to a gene: 17. CDR3 DNA: TGTGCCAGCAGCTCCTATAGGCAGGCAGGGGGGAAAGATGGCTACACCTTC. It is translated as CASSSYRQAGGKDGYTF.

This clonotype was counted a single time. The rearrangement links TRBV6-1 to TRBJ1-2; possible D gene TRBD1, 5 bases. The CDR3 is 14 residues long. CDR1 is MNHNS, CDR2 SASEGT, per germline. V lost 2 bases, J lost 2 bases, and 9 bases lay in between. The CDR3 DNA reads as TGTGCCAGCAGTGAAAACGGGGGGAACTATGGCTACACCTTC. Amino acid sequence: CASSENGGNYGYTF.

This clonotype was seen at least ten times. The J gene is TRBJ1-2, the V gene TRBV28; D unclear. The V gene lost 3 bases and the J gene lost 3 bases, with 5 bases spanning the gap. There are 12 residues in the CDR3. The germline V gene has CDR1 MDHEN and CDR2 SYDVKM. For the CDR3, the DNA is TGTGCCAGCAGTTTTTCTTACTATGGCTACACCTTC. This gives the protein CASSFSYYGYTF.

This clonotype showed up many times. CDR3 in amino acids: CASSLDQFYGYTF. In nucleotides, the CDR3 is TGTGCCAGCAGTTTAGATCAGTTCTATGGCTACACCTTC. The rearrangement uses TRBV12-3 or TRBV12-4 and TRBJ1-2; D is uncertain. The CDR3 runs to 13 residues. Trimming shortened V by 1 base and J by 4 bases, and 7 bases separated the two germline ends.

The chain couples TRBV5-1 to TRBJ2-5, with D perhaps matching TRBD2 (7 bases). Germline V gene lookup returns CDR1 SGHRS and CDR2 YFSETQ. The V end was cut by 5 bases, the J end by 0 bases, with 29 bases between. The CDR3 is 20 amino acids. The CDR3 spells CASRRTDRGRGSFYQETQYF. Written as DNA, the CDR3 is TGCGCCAGCAGGCGGACTGACAGAGGGAGGGGGTCTTTCTACCAAGAGACCCAGTACTTC.

V and J are TRBV6-5 and TRBJ2-7; 14 positions agree with TRBD2. This CDR3 comprises 13 residues. Germline V gene data show CDR1 as MNHEY and CDR2 as SVGAGI. The CDR3 nucleotides are TGTGCCAGCAGTTCAGTGGGACTAGCGGGAGAATTTGTC. Encoded protein: CASSSVGLAGEFV.

This clonotype was seen repeatedly, ten times or more. The chain is built from TRBV13 and TRBJ1-1, with a weak D call TRBD1 (5 bases). V shed 4 bases and J shed 1 base, with 13 bases lying between them. Per the germline V gene, CDR1 is PRHDT and CDR2 is FYEKMQ (reference sequence). This CDR3 region has 15 residues. The CDR3 DNA sequence: TGTGCCAGCAGCTCCGGGGCCAACAGGAACACTGAAGCTTTCTTT. Protein product: CASSSGANRNTEAFF.

This clonotype was counted at least ten times. A read error may account for a junction end that differs from germline. The chain couples TRBV7-3 to TRBJ1-3; TRBD1 matches at 9 bases. The CDR3 has 14 amino acids. The germline V gene has CDR1 SGHTA and CDR2 FQGTGA. The CDR3 spells CASSLTGGRDTIYF. The CDR3 nucleotides read TGTGCCAGCAGCCTAACAGGGGGCCGGGACACCATATATTTT.

This clonotype was counted at least ten times. V usage is TRBV2 and J usage is TRBJ1-5; D uncertain. Trimming pared 1 base from V and 0 bases from J, leaving 7 bases between. This CDR3 contains 15 residues. Germline-derived CDR1 and CDR2 are SNHLY and FYNNEI. The CDR3 sequence: CASSEEQISNQPQHF. In nucleotides, the CDR3 is TGTGCCAGCAGTGAAGAACAGATTAGCAATCAGCCCCAGCATTTT.

The chain uses TRBV7-2 and TRBJ2-5; D may correspond to TRBD1 or TRBD2 (6 bases each). V gave up 3 bases and J gave up 6 bases, with 20 bases separating them. From germline, CDR1 is SGHTA and CDR2 FQGNSA. The CDR3 contains 16 residues. In DNA, the CDR3 is TGTGCCAGCAGCTTCTCCAGTGGTGGGGGGACAAAGACCCAGTACTTC. Translation: CASSFSSGGGTKTQYF.

This clonotype has at least ten counts. CDR3 DNA sequence: TGTGCCAGCTCGCGTGACCGACTCTACGAGCAGTACTTC. It yields the protein CASSRDRLYEQYF. The V and J genes are TRBV18 and TRBJ2-7; no firm D call. V lost 6 bases to trimming and J lost 3 bases, with 12 bases between them. The CDR3 contains 13 residues. CDR1 is KGHSH, CDR2 LQKENI, per germline.

This clonotype has ten or more counts. A junction end diverges from the germline sequence, so it may reflect a read error. The chain links TRBV27 to TRBJ2-7; 7 positions agree with TRBD1. The length of the CDR3 is 16 residues. Germline V lookup: CDR1 MNHEY, CDR2 SMNVEV (reference sequence). In nucleotides, the CDR3 is TGTGCCAGCGCCCGCTTAAGGGGGCGTCTCACCTACGAGCAGTGCTTC. This translates into CASARLRGRLTYEQCF.

This clonotype was counted many times. The chain employs TRBV14 and TRBJ1-2, with D tentatively TRBD1 (6 bases). CDR1 and CDR2 (germline): SGHDN, FVKESK. The CDR3 has 14 residues. Trimming stripped 4 bases from V and 7 bases from J, with 16 bases between. The CDR3 region has the DNA TGTGCCAGCAGCCTCGACAGGTCGCGGAGTGGCTACACCTTC. Translated: CASSLDRSRSGYTF.

The rearrangement links TRBV15 to TRBJ2-7; D is perhaps TRBD2 (7 bases). The V end was cut by 5 bases, the J end by 7 bases, with 18 bases between. Germline CDR1 and CDR2: LNHNV and YYDKDF (reference sequence). The CDR3 length is 14 residues. The CDR3 DNA is TGTGCCACCAGCCGAGGGGGGGGTACTAGAGAGCAGTACTTC. It encodes CATSRGGGTREQYF.

This clonotype was observed at least ten times. The chain is built from TRBV12-3 or TRBV12-4 and TRBJ2-7; D unclear. The CDR3 runs to 14 residues. V lost 3 bases to trimming and J lost 3 bases, with 12 bases between them. CDR3 bases: TGTGCCAGCAGTTTCTCTGCTAGTAGCTACGAGCAGTACTTC. It translates to CASSFSASSYEQYF.

The table lists this clonotype with many counts. The rearrangement uses TRBV15 and TRBJ1-2; no clear D. The CDR3 totals 14 residues. V lost 5 bases and J 4 bases, leaving 14 bases between the germline ends. In germline, CDR1 is LNHNV, CDR2 YYDKDF (reference sequence). Here the CDR3 reads CATSRDGQAYGYTF. The CDR3 DNA reads TGTGCCACCAGCCGGGATGGGCAAGCCTATGGCTACACCTTC.

In this sample, this clonotype turned up many times. The V gene is TRBV28, the J gene TRBJ1-5, with D maybe TRBD1 (5 bases). This CDR3 has 13 amino acids. Deletions cut 6 bases from V and 1 base from J, with 7 bases between. CDR1 is MDHEN, CDR2 SYDVKM, per germline. CDR3 loop: CASRRGSNQPQHF. As DNA, the CDR3 is TGTGCCAGCAGGAGGGGAAGCAATCAGCCCCAGCATTTT.

This clonotype was found many times. V gene TRBV7-9 combines with J gene TRBJ2-2; D is possibly TRBD2 (7 bases). The CDR3 spans 14 residues. The germline V gene encodes CDR1 SEHNR and CDR2 FQNEAQ (reference sequence). V lost 3 bases to trimming and J lost 6 bases, with 11 bases between them. In DNA form, the CDR3 reads TGTGCCAGCAGCTTGGCGGGGGCTGCCGGGGAGCTGTTTTTT. Its translation is CASSLAGAAGELFF. The variable domain in full, completed from reference TRBV7-9 and TRBJ2-2, reads DTGVSQNPRHKITKRGQNVTFRCDPISEHNRLYWYRQTLGQGPEFLTYFQNEAQLEKSRLLSDRFSAERPKGSFSTLEIQRTEQGDSAMYLCASSLAGAAGELFFGEGSRLTVL.

This clonotype was found many times. This chain links TRBV28 with TRBJ1-1; D remains unclear. Per germline, CDR1 MDHEN and CDR2 SYDVKM. The V and J ends lost 7 bases and 1 base respectively, with 7 bases between them. The CDR3 has 12 residues. The CDR3: CASKVGNTEAFF. CDR3 coding DNA: TGTGCCAGCAAGGTAGGGAACACTGAAGCTTTCTTT.

This clonotype was recorded at least ten times. This chain joins TRBV24-1 and TRBJ2-7; no clear D gene. Trimming removed 4 bases at V and 1 base at J, with 7 bases between. Germline CDR1 KGHDR, CDR2 SFDVKD. This CDR3 has 13 amino acids. The CDR3 region has the DNA TGTGCCACCAGTGACTCGATGTCCTACGAGCAGTACTTC. This encodes CATSDSMSYEQYF.

This clonotype was counted many times. The chain links TRBV5-1 to TRBJ2-5, with D perhaps being TRBD1 or TRBD2 (6 bases each). The CDR3 length is 14 residues. Trimming removed 5 bases at V and 2 bases at J, with 13 bases between. Looked up from germline, CDR1 is SGHRS and CDR2 is YFSETQ. Written as DNA, the CDR3 is TGCGCCAGCAGTCCCGGGGGCGGACAAGAGACCCAGTACTTC. Its translation: CASSPGGGQETQYF.

This clonotype was counted ten times or more. This chain uses TRBV20-1 with TRBJ1-1; D might be TRBD1 (6 bases). V was shortened by 6 bases and J by 5 bases, with 19 bases between the two germline ends. The germline V gene has CDR1 DFQATT and CDR2 SNEGSKA (reference sequence). The CDR3 has 14 residues. The CDR3 bases are TGCAGTGCCCCCCCGCAGGGGACGAATACTGAAGCTTTCTTT. It specifies CSAPPQGTNTEAFF.

Only a few counts were recorded for this clonotype. The V gene is TRBV5-1, the J gene TRBJ2-5; possible D gene TRBD2, 6 bases. Germline V gene sequence: CDR1 SGHRS, CDR2 YFSETQ. This CDR3 has 15 residues. The ends were cut back, 2 bases at V and 1 base at J, with 12 bases in the middle. CDR3: CASSFGRDSQETQYF. CDR3 nucleotides: TGCGCCAGCAGCTTTGGGCGGGACTCCCAAGAGACCCAGTACTTC.

In this sample, this clonotype turned up many times. The chain is built from TRBV28 and TRBJ1-1, with a possible D match to TRBD1 (6 bases). The CDR3 contains 18 residues. Germline-derived CDR1 and CDR2 are MDHEN and SYDVKM. Deletions cut 3 bases from V and 7 bases from J, with 27 bases between. Here the CDR3 DNA reads TGTGCCAGCAGTTTGGAGTCGGGGGGCGCTGGTTTTATGAATGAAGCTTTCTTT. Protein sequence: CASSLESGGAGFMNEAFF.

V gene TRBV7-2 combines with J gene TRBJ2-6, with no clear D. Germline loops: CDR1 SGHTA, CDR2 FQGNSA. The length of the CDR3 is 15 residues. Trimming took 6 bases from V and 12 from J, leaving 21 bases between them. The CDR3 DNA sequence: TGTGCCAGCAGTCCTGGTCTACGTCGCCGTACCGTCCTGACTTTC. Its translation is CASSPGLRRRTVLTF.

At least ten counts were recorded for this clonotype. This chain joins TRBV12-3 or TRBV12-4 and TRBJ2-7; the D gene is possibly TRBD2 (5 bases). Trimming stripped 3 bases from V and 5 bases from J, with 11 bases between. The CDR3 totals 13 residues. In nucleotides, the CDR3 is TGTGCCAGCAGTTTGAACGGGATCGACGAGCAGTACTTC. It yields the protein CASSLNGIDEQYF.

The chain recombines TRBV20-1 with TRBJ1-1; D is possibly TRBD1 (6 bases). The germline V and J ends were trimmed by 6 bases and 4 bases, with 15 bases remaining between them. Germline CDR1 reads DFQATT; CDR2 reads SNEGSKA (reference sequence). This CDR3 has 13 residues. The CDR3 DNA reads TGCAGTGCACCCGACAGGATGGGCACTGAAGCTTTCTTT. Amino acid sequence: CSAPDRMGTEAFF.